Below are 9 T cell receptor beta chains sequenced from a single sample in a study of blood T cell repertoires in COVID-19. The assay was immunoSEQ multiplex PCR, and TCRdb's table has in-frame clones only and misses some. The table has 55,000 to 80,000 clones, approximately 78% seen once. The sequenced material came from peripheral blood. The receptors shown here come from a human donor in a cohort sampled during active COVID-19.

Here the CDR3 reads CSVERPGGASYEQYF. Here the CDR3 DNA reads TGCAGCGTTGAACGCCCGGGAGGGGCCTCCTACGAGCAGTACTTC. The chain links TRBV29-1 to TRBJ2-7; 8 nucleotides align to TRBD2. The V and J ends lost 2 bases and 0 bases, in that order; junction bases with no gene match: 6. Per the germline V gene, CDR1 is SQVTM and CDR2 is ANQGSEA. The CDR3 spans 15 residues.

The chain employs TRBV5-6 and TRBJ2-4; D may be TRBD2 (7 bases). This CDR3 has 14 residues. V was pared by 3 bases and J by 7 bases, with 14 bases between. From germline, CDR1 is SGHDT and CDR2 YYEEEE. The CDR3: CASSWGRGMNIQYF. CDR3 nucleotides: TGTGCCAGCAGCTGGGGGAGGGGGATGAACATTCAGTACTTC.

The rearrangement joins TRBV10-3 to TRBJ2-7, with 11 bases identical to TRBD1. Germline V lookup: CDR1 ENHRY, CDR2 SYGVKD. The ends lost 3 bases at V and 6 bases at J; junction bases unmatched: 7. The CDR3 runs 15 residues. The CDR3 DNA is TGTGCCATCAGTGATCGTGGACAGGGGGCAAGCGAGCAGTACTTC. Translating gives CAISDRGQGASEQYF.

The chain recombines TRBV7-9 with TRBJ2-3; TRBD2 matches 11 bases. The CDR3 is made up of 17 amino acids. Germline assignment: CDR1 SEHNR and CDR2 FQNEAQ (reference sequence). V dropped 3 bases and J dropped 4; count of bases not matched to a gene: 9. The CDR3 loop reads CASSFHIAGGVADTQYF. Written as DNA, the CDR3 is TGTGCCAGCAGCTTCCACATAGCGGGGGGGGTCGCAGATACGCAGTATTTT.

The chain couples TRBV6-1 to TRBJ2-1; D not certain. Deletions cut 3 bases from V and 5 bases from J, with 8 bases between. CDR3 length: 13 residues. In germline, CDR1 is MNHNS, CDR2 SASEGT. CDR3 loop: CASSDQVDNEQFF. CDR3 DNA sequence: TGTGCCAGCAGTGACCAGGTCGACAATGAGCAGTTCTTC.

The V gene is TRBV2, the J gene TRBJ1-2, with a weak D call TRBD1 (6 bases). Germline assignment: CDR1 SNHLY and CDR2 FYNNEI. This CDR3 comprises 12 residues. With 6 bases removed from V and 2 bases from J, the gap between germline ends came to 7 bases. CDR3 in DNA: TGTGCCAGCAGGGGGGCCAACTATGGCTACACCTTC. Translated, it gives CASRGANYGYTF.

This rearrangement joins TRBV7-9 to TRBJ1-4; perhaps TRBD1 as D (6 bases). This CDR3 is 15 amino acids long. V was cut by 5 bases and J by 5 bases, with 15 bases left in between. Germline assignment: CDR1 SEHNR and CDR2 FQNEAQ (reference sequence). In DNA form, the CDR3 reads TGTGCCAGCAGCACAGGACAGACTACCAATGAAAAACTGTTTTTT. Its protein product is CASSTGQTTNEKLFF.

The V gene is TRBV6-2 or TRBV6-3, the J gene TRBJ1-1; weak D call: TRBD1 (5 bases). Between the trimmed V and J ends, which lost 4 bases and 0 bases, there was a span of 9 bases. Germline V lookup: CDR1 MNHEY, CDR2 SVGEGT. The CDR3 runs 14 residues. CDR3 bases: TGTGCCAGCAGTTCAGGGAACATGAACACTGAAGCTTTCTTT. This translates into CASSSGNMNTEAFF.

This rearrangement joins TRBV12-5 to TRBJ2-3, with TRBD2 identical over 10 bases. Germline loops: CDR1 LGHNT, CDR2 FRNRAP. J lost 4 bases, V lost 0 bases, and 4 bases had no gene match. CDR3 length: 16 amino acids. This chain's CDR3 is CASGLVAGGPSDTQYF. The CDR3 coding sequence is TGTGCTAGTGGTTTGGTAGCGGGGGGGCCATCAGATACGCAGTATTTT.